Sequencing of this T cell receptor (beta chain) was carried out in a study of blood T cell repertoires in COVID-19. The wider study: T cells, B-cell-depleted T cells, or PBMCs provided the cDNA or gDNA that served as material.

This clone came up once. Unmatched junction bases numbered 14, after V lost 5 bases and J lost 7 bases. The CDR3 has 15 residues. Germline loops: CDR1 SGHTA, CDR2 FQGNSA. Some clones are missing from TCRdb's copy, which holds only in-frame ones; the method was immunoSEQ multiplex PCR. The sample comprises 150,000 to 200,000 clones, approximately 80% of which are singletons, and roughly 9.2% rests with the top ten. The chain links TRBV7-2 to TRBJ2-7; 7 positions match TRBD2. The sample comprised peripheral blood. This TCR was recovered from a woman aged 80 or over with active or convalescent COVID-19. The DNA of the CDR3 is TGTGCCAGCAGCCTCTGGGAGGGTAGGTCGGCGGAGCAGTACTTC. Its protein product is CASSLWEGRSAEQYF.